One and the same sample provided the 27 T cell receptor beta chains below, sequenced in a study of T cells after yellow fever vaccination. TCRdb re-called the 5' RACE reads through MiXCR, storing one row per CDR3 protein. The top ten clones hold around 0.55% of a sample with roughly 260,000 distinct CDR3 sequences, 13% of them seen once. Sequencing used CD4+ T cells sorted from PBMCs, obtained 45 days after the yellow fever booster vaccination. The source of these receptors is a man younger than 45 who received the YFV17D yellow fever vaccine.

The CDR3 here is CASSLGGGWSGELFF. CDR3 DNA sequence: TGTGCCAGCAGCCTGGGGGGCGGGTGGTCCGGGGAGCTGTTTTTT. The chain recombines TRBV12-3 or TRBV12-4 with TRBJ2-2; D is possibly TRBD1 or TRBD2 (6 bases each). The V gene lost 6 bases and the J gene lost 6 bases, with 17 bases spanning the gap. The length of the CDR3 is 15 residues.

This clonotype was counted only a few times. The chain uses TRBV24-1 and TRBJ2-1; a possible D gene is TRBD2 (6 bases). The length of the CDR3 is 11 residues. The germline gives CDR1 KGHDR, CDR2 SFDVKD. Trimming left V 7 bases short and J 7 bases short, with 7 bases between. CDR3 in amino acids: CATSGGNEQFF. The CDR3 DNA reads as TGTGCCACCAGCGGAGGGAATGAGCAGTTCTTC.

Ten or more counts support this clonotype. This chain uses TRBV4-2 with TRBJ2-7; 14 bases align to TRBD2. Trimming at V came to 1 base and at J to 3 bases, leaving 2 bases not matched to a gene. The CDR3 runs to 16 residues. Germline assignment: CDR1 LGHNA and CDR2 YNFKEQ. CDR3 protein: CASSQVGTSGSYEQYF. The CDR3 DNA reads TGTGCCAGCAGCCAAGTAGGGACTAGCGGGAGCTACGAGCAGTACTTC.

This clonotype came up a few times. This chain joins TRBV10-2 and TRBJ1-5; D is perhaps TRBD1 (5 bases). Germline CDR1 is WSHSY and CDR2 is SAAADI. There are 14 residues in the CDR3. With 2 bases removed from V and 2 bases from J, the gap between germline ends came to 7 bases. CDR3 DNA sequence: TGCGCCAGCAGTGAGAGGGGAGGCAATCAGCCCCAGCATTTT. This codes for CASSERGGNQPQHF.

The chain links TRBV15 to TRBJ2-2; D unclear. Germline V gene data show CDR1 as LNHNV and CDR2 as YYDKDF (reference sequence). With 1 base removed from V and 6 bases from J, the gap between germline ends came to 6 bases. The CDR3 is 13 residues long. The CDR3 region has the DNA TGTGCCACCAGCAGAGGGGCGGCCGGGGAGCTGTTTTTT. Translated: CATSRGAAGELFF.

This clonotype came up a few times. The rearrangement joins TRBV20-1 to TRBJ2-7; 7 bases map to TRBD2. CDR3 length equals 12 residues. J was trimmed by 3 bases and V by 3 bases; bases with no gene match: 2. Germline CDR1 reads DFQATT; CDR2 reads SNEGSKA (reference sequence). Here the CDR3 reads CSASGRSYEQYF. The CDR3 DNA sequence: TGCAGTGCTAGCGGGAGGAGCTACGAGCAGTACTTC.

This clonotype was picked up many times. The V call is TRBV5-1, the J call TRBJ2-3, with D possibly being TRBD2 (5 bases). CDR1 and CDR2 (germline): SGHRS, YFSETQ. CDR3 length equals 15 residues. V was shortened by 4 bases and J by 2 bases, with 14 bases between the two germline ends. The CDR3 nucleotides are TGCGCCAGCAGCCGGAGGACGGGCCTCACAGATACGCAGTATTTT. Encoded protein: CASSRRTGLTDTQYF.

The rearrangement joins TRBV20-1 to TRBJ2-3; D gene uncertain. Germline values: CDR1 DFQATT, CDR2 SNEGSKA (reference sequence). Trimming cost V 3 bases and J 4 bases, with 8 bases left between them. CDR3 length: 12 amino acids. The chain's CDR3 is CSASSGADTQYF. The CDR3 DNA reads TGCAGTGCTAGTTCGGGCGCAGATACGCAGTATTTT.

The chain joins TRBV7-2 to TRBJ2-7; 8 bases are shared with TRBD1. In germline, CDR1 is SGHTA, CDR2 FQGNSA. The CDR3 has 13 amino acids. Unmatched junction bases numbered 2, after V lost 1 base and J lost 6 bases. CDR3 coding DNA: TGTGCCAGCAGCTTAGTGACAGGGGTCGAGCAGTACTTC. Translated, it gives CASSLVTGVEQYF.

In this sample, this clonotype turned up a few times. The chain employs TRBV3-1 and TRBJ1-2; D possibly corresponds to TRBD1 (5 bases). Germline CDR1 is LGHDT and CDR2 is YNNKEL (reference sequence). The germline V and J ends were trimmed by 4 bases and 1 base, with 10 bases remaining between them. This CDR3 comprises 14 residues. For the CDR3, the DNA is TGTGCCAGCAGCCGCCGAGGGGTTAACTATGGCTACACCTTC. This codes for CASSRRGVNYGYTF.

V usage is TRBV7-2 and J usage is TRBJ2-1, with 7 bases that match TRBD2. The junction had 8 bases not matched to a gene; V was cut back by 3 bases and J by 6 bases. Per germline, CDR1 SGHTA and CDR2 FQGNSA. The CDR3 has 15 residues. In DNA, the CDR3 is TGTGCCAGCAGCTTGTTAGCGGGCGGGGGCAATGAGCAGTTCTTC. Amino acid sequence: CASSLLAGGGNEQFF.

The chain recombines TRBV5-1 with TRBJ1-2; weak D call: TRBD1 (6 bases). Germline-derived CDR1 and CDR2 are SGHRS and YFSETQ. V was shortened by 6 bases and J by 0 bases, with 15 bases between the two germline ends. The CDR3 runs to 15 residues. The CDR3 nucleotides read TGCGCCAGCACCTCCAGGGGCAGGTCTAACTATGGCTACACCTTC. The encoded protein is CASTSRGRSNYGYTF.

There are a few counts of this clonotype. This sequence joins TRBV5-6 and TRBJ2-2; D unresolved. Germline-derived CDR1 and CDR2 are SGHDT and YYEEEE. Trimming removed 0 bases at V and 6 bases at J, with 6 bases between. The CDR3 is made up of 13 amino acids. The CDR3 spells CASSLVAAGELFF. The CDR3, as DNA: TGTGCCAGCAGCTTGGTTGCGGCCGGGGAGCTGTTTTTT.

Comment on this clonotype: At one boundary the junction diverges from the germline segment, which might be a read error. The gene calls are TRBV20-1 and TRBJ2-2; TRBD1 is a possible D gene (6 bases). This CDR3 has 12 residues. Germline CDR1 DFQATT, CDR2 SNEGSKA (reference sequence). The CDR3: CSARRDTWELFF. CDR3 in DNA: TGCAGTGCTAGAAGGGACACCTGGGAGCTGTTTTTT.

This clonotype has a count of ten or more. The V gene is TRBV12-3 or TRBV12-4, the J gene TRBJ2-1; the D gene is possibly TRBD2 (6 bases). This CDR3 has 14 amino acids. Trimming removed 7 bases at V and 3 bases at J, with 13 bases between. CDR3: CASNSPDYYNEQFF. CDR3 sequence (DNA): TGTGCCAGCAATTCCCCGGACTACTACAATGAGCAGTTCTTC.

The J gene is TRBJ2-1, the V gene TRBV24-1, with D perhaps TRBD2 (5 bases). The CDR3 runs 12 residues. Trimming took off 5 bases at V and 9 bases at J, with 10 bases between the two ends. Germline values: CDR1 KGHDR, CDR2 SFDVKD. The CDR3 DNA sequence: TGTGCCACCAGTGTCGAGGCGGGTGAGCAGTTCTTC. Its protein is CATSVEAGEQFF.

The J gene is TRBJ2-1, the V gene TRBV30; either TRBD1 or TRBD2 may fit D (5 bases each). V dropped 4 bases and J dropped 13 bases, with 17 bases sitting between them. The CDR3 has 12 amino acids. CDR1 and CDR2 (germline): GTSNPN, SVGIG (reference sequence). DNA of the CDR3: TGTGCCTGGACCTCCAACCGGGACGTCCAGTTCTTC. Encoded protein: CAWTSNRDVQFF.

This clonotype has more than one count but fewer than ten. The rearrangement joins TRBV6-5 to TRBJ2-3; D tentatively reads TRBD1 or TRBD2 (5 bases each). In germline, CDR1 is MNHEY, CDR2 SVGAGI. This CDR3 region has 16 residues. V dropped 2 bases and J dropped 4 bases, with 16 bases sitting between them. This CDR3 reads CASSYRGVRSADTQYF. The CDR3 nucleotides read TGTGCCAGCAGTTACCGAGGGGTAAGGTCGGCAGATACGCAGTATTTT.

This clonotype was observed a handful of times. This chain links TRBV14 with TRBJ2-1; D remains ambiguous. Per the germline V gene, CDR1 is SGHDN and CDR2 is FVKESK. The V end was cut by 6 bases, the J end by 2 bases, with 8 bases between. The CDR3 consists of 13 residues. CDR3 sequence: CASSIPPYNEQFF. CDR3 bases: TGTGCCAGCAGTATCCCCCCCTACAATGAGCAGTTCTTC.

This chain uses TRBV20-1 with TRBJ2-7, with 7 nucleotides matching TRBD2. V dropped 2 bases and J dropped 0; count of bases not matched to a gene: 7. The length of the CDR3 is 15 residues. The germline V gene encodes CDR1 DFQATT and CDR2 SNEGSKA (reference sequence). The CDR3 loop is CSARRLADSSYEQYF. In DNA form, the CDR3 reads TGCAGTGCTAGACGGCTAGCGGATAGCTCCTACGAGCAGTACTTC.

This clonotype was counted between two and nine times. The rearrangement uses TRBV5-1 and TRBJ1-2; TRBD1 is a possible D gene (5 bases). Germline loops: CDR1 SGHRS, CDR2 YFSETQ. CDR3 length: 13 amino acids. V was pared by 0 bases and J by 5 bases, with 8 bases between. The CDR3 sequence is CASSLDRQYGYTF. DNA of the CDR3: TGCGCCAGCAGCTTGGACAGGCAATATGGCTACACCTTC.

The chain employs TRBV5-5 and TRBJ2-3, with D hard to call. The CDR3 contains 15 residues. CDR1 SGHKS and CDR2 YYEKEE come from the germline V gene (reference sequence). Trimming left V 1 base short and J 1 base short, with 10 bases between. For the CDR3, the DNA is TGTGCCAGCAGCTTGCGCCCCGCGGGCACAGATACGCAGTATTTT. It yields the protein CASSLRPAGTDTQYF. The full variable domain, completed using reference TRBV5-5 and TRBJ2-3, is DAGVTQSPTHLIKTRGQQVTLRCSPISGHKSVSWYQQVLGQGPQFIFQYYEKEERGRGNFPDRFSARQFPNYSSELNVNALLLGDSALYLCASSLRPAGTDTQYFGPGTRLTVL.

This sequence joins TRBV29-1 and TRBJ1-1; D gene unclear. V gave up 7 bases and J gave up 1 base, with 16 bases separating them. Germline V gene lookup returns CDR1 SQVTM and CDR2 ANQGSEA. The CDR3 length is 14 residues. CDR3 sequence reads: CSGRSGWGNTEAFF. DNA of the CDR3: TGCAGCGGCCGTAGTGGTTGGGGGAACACTGAAGCTTTCTTT. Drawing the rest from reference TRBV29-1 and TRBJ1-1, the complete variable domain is SAVISQKPSRDICQRGTSLTIQCQVDSQVTMMFWYRQQPGQSLTLIATANQGSEATYESGFVIDKFPISRPNLTFSTLTVSNMSPEDSSIYLCSGRSGWGNTEAFFGQGTRLTVV.

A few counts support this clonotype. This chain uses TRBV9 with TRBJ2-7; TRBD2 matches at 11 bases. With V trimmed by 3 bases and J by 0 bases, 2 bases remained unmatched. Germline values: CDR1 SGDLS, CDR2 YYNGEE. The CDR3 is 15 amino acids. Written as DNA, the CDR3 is TGTGCCAGCAGCGGGGGACTAGCGGACTCCTACGAGCAGTACTTC. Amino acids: CASSGGLADSYEQYF.

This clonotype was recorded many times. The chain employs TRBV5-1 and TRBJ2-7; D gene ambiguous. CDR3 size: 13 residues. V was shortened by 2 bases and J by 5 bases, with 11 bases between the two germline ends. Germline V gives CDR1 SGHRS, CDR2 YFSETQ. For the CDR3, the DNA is TGCGCCAGCAGCTTAAGTGAAATCGACGAGCAGTACTTC. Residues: CASSLSEIDEQYF. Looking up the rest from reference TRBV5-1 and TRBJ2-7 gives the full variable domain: KAGVTQTPRYLIKTRGQQVTLSCSPISGHRSVSWYQQTPGQGLQFLFEYFSETQRNKGNFPGRFSGRQFSNSRSEMNVSTLELGDSALYLCASSLSEIDEQYFGPGTRLTVT.

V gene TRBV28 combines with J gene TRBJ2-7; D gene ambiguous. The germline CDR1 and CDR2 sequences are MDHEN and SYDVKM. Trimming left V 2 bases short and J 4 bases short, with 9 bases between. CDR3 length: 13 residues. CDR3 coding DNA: TGTGCCAGCAGTTTAGGCCACTCGTACGAGCAGTACTTC. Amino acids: CASSLGHSYEQYF.

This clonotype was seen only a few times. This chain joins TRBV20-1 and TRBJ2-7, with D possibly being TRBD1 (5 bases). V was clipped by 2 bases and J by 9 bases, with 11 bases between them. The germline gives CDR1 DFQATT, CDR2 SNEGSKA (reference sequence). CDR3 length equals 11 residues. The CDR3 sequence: CSARSDRGQYF. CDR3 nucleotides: TGCAGTGCTAGATCAGACAGAGGGCAGTACTTC.